This TCR beta chain was sequenced during a study of cytotoxic CD8 clonotypes in ibrutinib-treated CLL. Overall study results and limits: Baseline clonality exceeded age-matched healthy donors and tracked circulating CD8+ T-cell counts. Samples were collected at differing times from sustained-remission and progressing patients.

The repertoire was sequenced with immunoSEQ multiplex PCR; TCRdb's copy has only in-frame clones and lacks some. The sample includes roughly 200,000 clones, approximately 72% seen only once; the top ten take roughly an eighth. About this clone itself: Its antigen is currently unknown.

The clonotype originates from a human donor with chronic lymphocytic leukemia. The starting material was PBMCs, obtained after 24 months of ibrutinib treatment.

The CDR3 loop reads CASSGPTRENSYEQYF. As DNA, the CDR3 is TGCGCCAGCTCAGGGCCAACGCGGGAGAACTCCTACGAGCAGTACTTC. The rearrangement links TRBV10-2 to TRBJ2-7; TRBD2 agrees at 7 bases. Germline trimming cut 8 bases from V and 0 bases from J; bases unmatched to any gene: 13. This CDR3 has 16 residues. The germline CDR1 and CDR2 sequences are WSHSY and SAAADI.